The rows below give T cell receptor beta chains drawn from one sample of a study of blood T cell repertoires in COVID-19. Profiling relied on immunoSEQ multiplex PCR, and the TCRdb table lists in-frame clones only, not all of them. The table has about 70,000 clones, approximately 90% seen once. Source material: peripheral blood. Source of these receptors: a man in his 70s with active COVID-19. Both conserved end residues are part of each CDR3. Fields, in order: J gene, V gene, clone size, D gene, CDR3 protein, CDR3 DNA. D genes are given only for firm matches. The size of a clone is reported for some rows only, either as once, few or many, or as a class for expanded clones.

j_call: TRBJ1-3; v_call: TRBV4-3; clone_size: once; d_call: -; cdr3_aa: CASSQTHLDHFSGNTIYF; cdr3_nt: TGCGCCAGCAGCCAGACTCATCTAGACCACTTCTCTGGAAACACCATATATTTT
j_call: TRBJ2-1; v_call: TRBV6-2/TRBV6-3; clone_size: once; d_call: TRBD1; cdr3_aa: CASSRTRDRSKEGYYNEQFF; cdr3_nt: TGTGCCAGCAGCCGCACCCGGGACAGGAGCAAAGAGGGGTATTACAATGAGCAGTTCTTC
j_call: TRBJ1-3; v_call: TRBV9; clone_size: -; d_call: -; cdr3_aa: CASSGGRNSGNTIYF; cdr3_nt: TGTGCCAGCAGCGGAGGGCGCAACTCTGGAAACACCATATATTTT
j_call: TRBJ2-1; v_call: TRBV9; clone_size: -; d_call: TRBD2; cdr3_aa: CASSVGLAGTSYNEQFF; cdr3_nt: TGTGCCAGCAGCGTAGGGTTAGCGGGAACCTCCTACAATGAGCAGTTCTTC
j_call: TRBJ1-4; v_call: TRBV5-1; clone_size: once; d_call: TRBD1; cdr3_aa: CASSPGQPNEKLFF; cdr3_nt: TGCGCCAGCAGCCCGGGACAGCCTAATGAAAAACTGTTTTTT
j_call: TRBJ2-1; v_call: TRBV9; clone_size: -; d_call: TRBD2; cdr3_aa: CASSEGGEQFF; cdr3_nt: TGTGCCAGCAGCGAGGGAGGGGAGCAGTTCTTC
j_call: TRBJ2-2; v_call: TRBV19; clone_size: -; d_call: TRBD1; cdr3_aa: CASSFGQGGDTGELFF; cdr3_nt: TGTGCCAGTAGCTTCGGACAGGGGGGTGACACCGGGGAGCTGTTTTTT
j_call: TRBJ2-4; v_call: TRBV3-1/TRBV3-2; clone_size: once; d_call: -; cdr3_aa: CASSQGVGSGAKNIQYF; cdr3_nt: TGTGCCAGCAGCCAAGGCGTTGGCTCAGGAGCCAAAAACATTCAGTACTTC
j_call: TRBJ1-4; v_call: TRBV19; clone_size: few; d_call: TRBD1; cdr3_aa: CASSATGGEKLFF; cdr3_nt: TGTGCCAGTAGTGCCACAGGGGGGGAAAAACTGTTTTTT
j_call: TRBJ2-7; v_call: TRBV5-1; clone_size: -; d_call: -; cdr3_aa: CASSLGGYEQYF; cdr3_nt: TGCGCCAGCAGCTTAGGGGGCTACGAGCAGTACTTC
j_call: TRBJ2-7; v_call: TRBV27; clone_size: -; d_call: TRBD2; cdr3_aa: CASSPRLATPYEQYF; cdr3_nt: TGTGCCAGCAGTCCCCGACTAGCCACCCCCTACGAGCAGTACTTC
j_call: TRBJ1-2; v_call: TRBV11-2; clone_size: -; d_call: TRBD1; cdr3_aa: CASSLRTGVDYTF; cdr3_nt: TGTGCCAGCAGCTTACGGACAGGAGTGGACTACACCTTC
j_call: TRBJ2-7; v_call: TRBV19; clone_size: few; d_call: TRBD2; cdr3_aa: CASTGTRSYEQYF; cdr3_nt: TGTGCCAGCACCGGGACTAGGTCCTACGAGCAGTACTTC
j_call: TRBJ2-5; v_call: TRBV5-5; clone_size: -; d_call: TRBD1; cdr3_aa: CASSEDRGRRETQYF; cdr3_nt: TGTGCCAGCAGCGAGGACAGGGGGCGGCGGGAGACCCAGTACTTC
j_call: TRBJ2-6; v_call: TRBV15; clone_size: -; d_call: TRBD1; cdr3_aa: CATSRDRLAGANVLTF; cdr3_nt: TGTGCCACCAGCAGGGACAGGTTGGCCGGGGCCAACGTCCTGACTTTC
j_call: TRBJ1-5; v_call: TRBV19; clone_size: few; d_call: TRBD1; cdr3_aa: CASSISPGGGFQPQHF; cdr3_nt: TGTGCCAGTAGTATATCTCCAGGGGGCGGGTTTCAGCCCCAGCATTTT
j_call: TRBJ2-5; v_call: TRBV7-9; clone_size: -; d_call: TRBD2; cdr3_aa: CASSSEGLVGETQYF; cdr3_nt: TGTGCCAGCAGCTCCGAAGGACTAGTCGGAGAGACCCAGTACTTC
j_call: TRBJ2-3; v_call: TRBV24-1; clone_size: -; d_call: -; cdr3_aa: CATSELGLSGADTQYF; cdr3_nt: TGTGCCACCAGTGAACTGGGACTCTCCGGGGCCGATACGCAGTATTTT
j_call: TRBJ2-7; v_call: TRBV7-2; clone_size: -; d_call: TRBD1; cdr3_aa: CASSLGGGTGVHEQYF; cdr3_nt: TGTGCCAGCAGCTTAGGGGGTGGGACAGGGGTCCACGAGCAGTACTTC
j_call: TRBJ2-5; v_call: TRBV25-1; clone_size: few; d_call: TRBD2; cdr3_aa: CASSEGLAGGYQETQYF; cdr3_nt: TGTGCCAGCAGTGAAGGACTAGCGGGAGGGTACCAAGAGACCCAGTACTTC
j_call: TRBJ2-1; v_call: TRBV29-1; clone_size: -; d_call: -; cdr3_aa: CSGGSGNEQFF; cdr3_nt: TGCAGCGGGGGATCCGGCAATGAGCAGTTCTTC
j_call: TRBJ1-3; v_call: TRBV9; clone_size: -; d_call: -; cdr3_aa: CASSGQQLPSGNTIYF; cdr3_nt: TGTGCCAGCAGCGGCCAACAGCTACCCTCTGGAAACACCATATATTTT
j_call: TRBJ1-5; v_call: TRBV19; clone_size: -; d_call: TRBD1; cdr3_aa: CASSLPGQGVAGNQPQHF; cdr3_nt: TGTGCCAGTAGTCTACCGGGACAGGGTGTAGCTGGCAATCAGCCCCAGCATTTT
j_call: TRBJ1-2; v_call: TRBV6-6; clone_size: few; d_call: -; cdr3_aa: CASTERGYGYTF; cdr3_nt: TGTGCCAGCACCGAACGGGGATATGGCTACACCTTC
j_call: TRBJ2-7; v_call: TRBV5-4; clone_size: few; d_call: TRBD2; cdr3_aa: CASSLGASGNSYEQYF; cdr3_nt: TGTGCCAGCAGCTTGGGGGCTAGCGGAAACTCCTACGAGCAGTACTTC
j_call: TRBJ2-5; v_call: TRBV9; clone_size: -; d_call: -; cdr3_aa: CASSVAGGAETQYF; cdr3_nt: TGTGCCAGCAGCGTAGCGGGCGGGGCGGAGACCCAGTACTTC
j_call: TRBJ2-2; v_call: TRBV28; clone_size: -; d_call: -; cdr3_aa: CASSLQESGGELFF; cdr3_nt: TGTGCCAGCAGTTTACAGGAAAGTGGGGGGGAGCTGTTTTTT